The clone carrying this T cell receptor (beta chain) has ten or more counts. Its cognate antigen is unknown. This specimen belongs to a study of response to subunit inactivated influenza vaccine. Overall study results and limits: Seasonal influenza vaccination, on each occasion, was suggested by the authors to recruit few new T cells.

This CDR3 contains 13 residues. V dropped 7 bases and J dropped 4 bases, with 14 bases sitting between them. The germline CDR1 and CDR2 sequences are SGHRS and YFSETQ. TCRdb fed the RT-PCR reads into MiXCR, producing one record per CDR3 protein. The sample yields 500,000 to 550,000 distinct CDR3 sequences, less than 8% seen once. The clonotype was recovered from a man between 50 and 75 years old who received an inactivated influenza vaccine. This specimen consisted of PBMCs from blood, obtained about 24 months after vaccination. V is TRBV5-1 and J is TRBJ1-2; D is unclear. CDR3 coding DNA: TGCGCCAGCGGACCGTCCGGAGGCTATGGCTACACCTTC. Its protein is CASGPSGGYGYTF.